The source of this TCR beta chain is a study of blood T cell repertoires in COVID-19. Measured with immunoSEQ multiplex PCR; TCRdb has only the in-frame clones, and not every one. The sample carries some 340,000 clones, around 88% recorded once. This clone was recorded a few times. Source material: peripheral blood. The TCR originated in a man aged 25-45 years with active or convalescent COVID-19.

CDR3 loop: CSVFSESNTGELFF. CDR3 bases: TGCAGCGTGTTTTCGGAGTCGAACACCGGGGAGCTGTTTTTT. The chain combines TRBV29-1 with TRBJ2-2; D remains ambiguous. CDR1 and CDR2 from the germline V gene are SQVTM and ANQGSEA. Between the trimmed V and J ends, which lost 6 bases and 0 bases, there was a span of 11 bases. CDR3 size: 14 residues.